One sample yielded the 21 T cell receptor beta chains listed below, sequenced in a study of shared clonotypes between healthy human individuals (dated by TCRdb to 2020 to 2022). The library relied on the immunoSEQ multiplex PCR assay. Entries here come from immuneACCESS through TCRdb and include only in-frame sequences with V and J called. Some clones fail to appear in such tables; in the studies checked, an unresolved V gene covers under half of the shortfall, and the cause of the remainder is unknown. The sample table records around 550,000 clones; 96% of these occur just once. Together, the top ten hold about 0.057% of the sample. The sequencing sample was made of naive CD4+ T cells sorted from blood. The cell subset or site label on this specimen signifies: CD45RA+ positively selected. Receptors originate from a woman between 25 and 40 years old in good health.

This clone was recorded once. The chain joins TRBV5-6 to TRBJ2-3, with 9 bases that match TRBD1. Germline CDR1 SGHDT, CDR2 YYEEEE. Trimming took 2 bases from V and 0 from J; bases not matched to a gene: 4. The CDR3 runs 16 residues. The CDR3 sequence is CASSFWTGVSTDTQYF. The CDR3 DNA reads TGTGCCAGCAGCTTTTGGACAGGGGTTAGCACAGATACGCAGTATTTT.

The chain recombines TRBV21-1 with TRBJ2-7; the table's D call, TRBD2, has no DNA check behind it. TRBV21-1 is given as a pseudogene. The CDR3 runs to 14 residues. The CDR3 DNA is TGTGCCAGCGAGGGCAGTCCATATACCTACGAGCAGTACTTC. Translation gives CASEGSPYTYEQYF.

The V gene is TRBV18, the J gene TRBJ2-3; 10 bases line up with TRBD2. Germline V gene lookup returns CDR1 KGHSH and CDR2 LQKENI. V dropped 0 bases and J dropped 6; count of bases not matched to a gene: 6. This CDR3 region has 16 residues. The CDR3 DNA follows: TGTGCCAGCTCACCACCAGGAGCGGGAGGGCCGGATACGCAGTATTTT. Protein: CASSPPGAGGPDTQYF.

This CDR3 is CASSLLADSSYEQYF. CDR3 DNA sequence: TGCGCCAGCAGCTTGCTAGCGGATTCCTCCTACGAGCAGTACTTC. The chain has TRBV5-1 and TRBJ2-7; 7 bases fit TRBD2. Germline V gene data show CDR1 as SGHRS and CDR2 as YFSETQ. J lost 0 bases, V lost 1 base, and 4 bases had no gene match. This CDR3 spans 15 amino acids.

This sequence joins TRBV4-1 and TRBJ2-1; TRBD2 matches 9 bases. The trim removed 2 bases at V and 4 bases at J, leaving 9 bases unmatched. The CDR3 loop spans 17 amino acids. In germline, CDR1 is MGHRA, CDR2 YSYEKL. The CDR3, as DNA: TGCGCCAGCAGCCAACTACAGACTAGCGGTAAATACAATGAGCAGTTCTTC. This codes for CASSQLQTSGKYNEQFF.

The CDR3 protein is CASSEFDRGIQPQHF. The CDR3, as DNA: TGTGCCAGCAGTGAATTCGACAGGGGTATTCAGCCCCAGCATTTT. The V gene is TRBV6-1, the J gene TRBJ1-5; 8 positions agree with TRBD1. V was pared by 2 bases and J by 6 bases, with 6 bases of the junction left unmatched. The CDR3 is 15 residues long. Per germline, CDR1 MNHNS and CDR2 SASEGT.

In DNA form, the CDR3 reads TGTGCCAGCAGCTGGACTAGCGGGGTGAATGGGAATGAGCAGTTCTTC. This sequence encodes CASSWTSGVNGNEQFF. The V gene is TRBV11-2, the J gene TRBJ2-1, with 12 bases matching TRBD2. J lost 7 bases, V lost 4 bases, and 8 bases had no gene match. Germline V gene data show CDR1 as SGHAT and CDR2 as FQNNGV. The CDR3 runs to 16 residues.

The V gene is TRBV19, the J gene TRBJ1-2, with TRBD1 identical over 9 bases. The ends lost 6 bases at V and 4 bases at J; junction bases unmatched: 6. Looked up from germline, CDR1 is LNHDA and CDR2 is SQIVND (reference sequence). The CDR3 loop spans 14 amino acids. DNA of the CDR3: TGTGCCAGTAGAAGACAGGGGGGATTCTATGGCTACACCTTC. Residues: CASRRQGGFYGYTF.

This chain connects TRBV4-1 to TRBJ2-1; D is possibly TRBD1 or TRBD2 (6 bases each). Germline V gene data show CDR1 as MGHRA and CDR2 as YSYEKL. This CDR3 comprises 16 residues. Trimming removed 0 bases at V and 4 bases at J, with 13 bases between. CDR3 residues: CASSQEWPGAYNEQFF. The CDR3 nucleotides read TGCGCCAGCAGCCAAGAGTGGCCGGGGGCTTACAATGAGCAGTTCTTC.

CDR3 DNA sequence: TGTGCCAGCTCACCAAAGGGAGACAGGGCCACAGATACGCAGTATTTT. Its translation is CASSPKGDRATDTQYF. This chain uses TRBV18 with TRBJ2-3, with 7 bases lining up with TRBD1. Germline CDR1 is KGHSH and CDR2 is LQKENI. V shed 2 bases and J 2 bases; nucleotides not matched to a gene: 7. The length of the CDR3 is 16 residues. The full variable domain, in which reference TRBV18 and TRBJ2-3 provide the parts outside the CDR3, is NAGVMQNPRHLVRRRGQEARLRCSPMKGHSHVYWYRQLPEEGLKFMVYLQKENIIDESGMPKERFSAEFPKEGPSILRIQQVVRGDSAAYFCASSPKGDRATDTQYFGPGTRLTVL.

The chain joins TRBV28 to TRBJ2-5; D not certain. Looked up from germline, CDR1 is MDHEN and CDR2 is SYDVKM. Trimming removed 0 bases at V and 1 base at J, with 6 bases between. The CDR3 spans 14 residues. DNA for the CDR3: TGTGCCAGCAGTTTATGGCAACGCCAAGAGACCCAGTACTTC. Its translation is CASSLWQRQETQYF.

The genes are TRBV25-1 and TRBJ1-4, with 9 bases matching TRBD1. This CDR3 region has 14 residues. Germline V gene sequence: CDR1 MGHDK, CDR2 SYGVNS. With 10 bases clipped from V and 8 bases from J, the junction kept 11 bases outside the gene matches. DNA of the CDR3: TGTGCCAACCCGCGGGACAGGGATAAAGAAAAACTGTTTTTT. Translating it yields CANPRDRDKEKLFF.

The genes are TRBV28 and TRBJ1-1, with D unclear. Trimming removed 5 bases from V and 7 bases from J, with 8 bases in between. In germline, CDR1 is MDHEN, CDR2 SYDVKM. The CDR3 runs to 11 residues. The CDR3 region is CASSTPDEAFF. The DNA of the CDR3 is TGTGCCAGCAGTACCCCGGATGAAGCTTTCTTT.

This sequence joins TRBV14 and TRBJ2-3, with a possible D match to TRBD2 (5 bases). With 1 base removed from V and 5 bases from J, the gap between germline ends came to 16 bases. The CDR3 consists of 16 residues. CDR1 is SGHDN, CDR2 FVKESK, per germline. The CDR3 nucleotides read TGTGCCAGCAGCCAAGGGGGATCGGGGTACCAAGATACGCAGTATTTT. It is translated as CASSQGGSGYQDTQYF.

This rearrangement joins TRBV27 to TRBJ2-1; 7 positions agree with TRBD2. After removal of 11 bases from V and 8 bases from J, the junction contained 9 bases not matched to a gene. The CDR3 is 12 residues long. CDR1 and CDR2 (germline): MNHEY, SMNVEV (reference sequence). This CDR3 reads CAERRERDEQFF. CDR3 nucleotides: TGTGCCGAGCGGCGGGAGCGGGATGAGCAGTTCTTC.

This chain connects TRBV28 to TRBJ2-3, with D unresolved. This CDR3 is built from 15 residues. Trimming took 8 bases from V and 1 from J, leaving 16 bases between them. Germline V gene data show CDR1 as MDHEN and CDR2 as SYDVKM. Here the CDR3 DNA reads TGTGCCAGCTCTCTCTCGACGGGCCGCACAGATACGCAGTATTTT. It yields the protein CASSLSTGRTDTQYF.

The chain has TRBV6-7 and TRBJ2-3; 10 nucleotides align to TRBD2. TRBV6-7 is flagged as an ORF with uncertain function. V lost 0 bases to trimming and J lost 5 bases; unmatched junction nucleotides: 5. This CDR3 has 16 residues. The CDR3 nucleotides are TGTGCCAGCAGTTACTCAATAGCGGGAGGCGGAGATACGCAGTATTTT. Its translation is CASSYSIAGGGDTQYF.

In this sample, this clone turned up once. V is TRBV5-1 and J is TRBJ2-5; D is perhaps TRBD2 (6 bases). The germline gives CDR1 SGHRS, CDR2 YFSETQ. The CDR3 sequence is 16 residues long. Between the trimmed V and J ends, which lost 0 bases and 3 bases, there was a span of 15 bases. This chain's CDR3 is CASSLGLRWEEETQYF. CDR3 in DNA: TGCGCCAGCAGCTTGGGTCTTCGGTGGGAGGAAGAGACCCAGTACTTC. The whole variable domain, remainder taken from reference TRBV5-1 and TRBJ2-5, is KAGVTQTPRYLIKTRGQQVTLSCSPISGHRSVSWYQQTPGQGLQFLFEYFSETQRNKGNFPGRFSGRQFSNSRSEMNVSTLELGDSALYLCASSLGLRWEEETQYFGPGTRLLVL.

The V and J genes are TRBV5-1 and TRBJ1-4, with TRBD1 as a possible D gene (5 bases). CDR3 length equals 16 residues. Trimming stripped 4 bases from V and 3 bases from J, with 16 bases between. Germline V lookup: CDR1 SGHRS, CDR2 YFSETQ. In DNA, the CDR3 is TGCGCCAGCAGCACTCAGGGTAGAGGGGCTAATGAAAAACTGTTTTTT. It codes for CASSTQGRGANEKLFF.

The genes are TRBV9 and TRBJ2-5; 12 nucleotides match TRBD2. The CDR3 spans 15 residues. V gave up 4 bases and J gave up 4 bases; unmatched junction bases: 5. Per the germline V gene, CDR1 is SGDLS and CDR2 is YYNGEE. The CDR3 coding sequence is TGTGCCAGCAGCTTTGGACTAGCGGGGTCAGAGACCCAGTACTTC. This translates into CASSFGLAGSETQYF.

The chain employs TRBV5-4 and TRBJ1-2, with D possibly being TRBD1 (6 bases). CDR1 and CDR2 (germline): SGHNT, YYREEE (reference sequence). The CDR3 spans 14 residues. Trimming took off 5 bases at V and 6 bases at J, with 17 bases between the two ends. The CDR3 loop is CASSLWAGEHGYTF. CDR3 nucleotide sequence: TGTGCCAGCAGTTTGTGGGCAGGGGAGCATGGCTACACCTTC.